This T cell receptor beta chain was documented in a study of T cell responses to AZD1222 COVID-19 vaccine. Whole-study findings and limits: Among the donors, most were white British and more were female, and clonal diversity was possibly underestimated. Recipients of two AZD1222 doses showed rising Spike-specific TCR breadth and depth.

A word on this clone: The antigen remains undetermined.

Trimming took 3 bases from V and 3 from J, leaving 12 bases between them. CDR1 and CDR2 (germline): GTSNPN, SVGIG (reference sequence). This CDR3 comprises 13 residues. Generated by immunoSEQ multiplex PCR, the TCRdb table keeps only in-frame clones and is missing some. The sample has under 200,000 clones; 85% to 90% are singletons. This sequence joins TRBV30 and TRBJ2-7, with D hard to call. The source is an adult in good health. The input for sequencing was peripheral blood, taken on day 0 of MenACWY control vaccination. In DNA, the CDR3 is TGTGCCTGGAGAGACACAATGCTCTACGAGCAGTACTTC. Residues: CAWRDTMLYEQYF.